These T cell receptor beta chains were read from a single sample in a study of response to subunit inactivated influenza vaccine. TCRdb independently ran MiXCR on the RT-PCR reads; one entry per CDR3 protein. The sample consists of about half a million distinct CDR3 sequences, approximately 24% of them appearing once. The specimen was CD4+ T cells sorted from PBMCs, collected more than 4 days after vaccination. All receptors come from a man aged 45-65 years who received an inactivated influenza vaccine. Each CDR3 is given with its conserved first and last residue. A D gene is named only where the DNA matches it firmly. The size of a clone is reported for some rows only, either as once, few or many, or as a class for expanded clones.

abundance,j_gene,v_gene,d_gene,CDR3nt,CDR3aa
-,TRBJ2-3,TRBV5-1,TRBD1,TGCGCCAGCAGCTCCGGGGACAGGGCAGATACGCAGTATTTT,CASSSGDRADTQYF
-,TRBJ2-7,TRBV11-2,-,TGTGCCAGCAGCCCTAAAGGAGGCAGGGGGGCCTACGAGCAGTACTTC,CASSPKGGRGAYEQYF
few,TRBJ1-4,TRBV19,-,TGTGCCAGTAGTATTACCGGGATTAATGAAAAACTGTTTTTT,CASSITGINEKLFF
few,TRBJ2-4,TRBV10-3,-,TGTGCCATCAGTGAGAGAACGGAAAACATTCAGTACTTC,CAISERTENIQYF
-,TRBJ2-7,TRBV7-9,TRBD2,TGTGCCAACAGCTCAGATAGCGGGAGGGGGAATTACGAGCAGTACTTC,CANSSDSGRGNYEQYF
-,TRBJ2-1,TRBV9,TRBD2,TGTGCCAGCAGCTTCCTCGCGGGAGGGTTTAATGAGCAGTTCTTC,CASSFLAGGFNEQFF
-,TRBJ2-7,TRBV29-1,TRBD2,TGCAGCGTGTCCGGGACTAGCGGGAGTGTCTACGAGCAGTACTTC,CSVSGTSGSVYEQYF
few,TRBJ2-1,TRBV7-2,-,TGTGCCAGCAGCTCAGTTAGCTCCTACAATGAGCAGTTCTTC,CASSSVSSYNEQFF
few,TRBJ2-1,TRBV29-1,-,TGCAGCGTTGTTAGGGGAGGAAGTGTAGATGAGCAGTTCTTC,CSVVRGGSVDEQFF
few,TRBJ2-5,TRBV20-1,TRBD1,TGCAGTGTGCACAGGGGGGTAGAGACCCAGTACTTC,CSVHRGVETQYF
few,TRBJ2-1,TRBV20-1,-,TGCAGTGCTAGAGTCCCAAACAATGAGCAGTTCTTC,CSARVPNNEQFF
many,TRBJ2-7,TRBV12-3/TRBV12-4,-,TGTGCCAGCAGTCTAGAAGGCTTCACCTACGAGCAGTACTTC,CASSLEGFTYEQYF
-,TRBJ1-1,TRBV18,TRBD1,TGTGCCAGCTCACCTAAAGGGACAGCCGGGACTGAAGCTTTCTTT,CASSPKGTAGTEAFF
-,TRBJ1-1,TRBV18,-,TGTGCCAGCTCACCCCTCGGAGGGGTGAGGACTGAAGCTTTCTTT,CASSPLGGVRTEAFF
-,TRBJ2-5,TRBV9,-,TGTGCCAGCAGCGTAGCAGGCGCTGCCCTAGAGACCCAGTACTTC,CASSVAGAALETQYF
-,TRBJ2-7,TRBV6-2/TRBV6-3,TRBD1,TGTGCCAGCAGTTACCCTTGGCCTACCTACGGACAGGATACTGCCTACGAGCAGTACTTC,CASSYPWPTYGQDTAYEQYF
-,TRBJ2-3,TRBV6-2/TRBV6-3,-,TGTGCCAGCAGTTACCCGGACGCGACAGATACGCAGTATTTT,CASSYPDATDTQYF